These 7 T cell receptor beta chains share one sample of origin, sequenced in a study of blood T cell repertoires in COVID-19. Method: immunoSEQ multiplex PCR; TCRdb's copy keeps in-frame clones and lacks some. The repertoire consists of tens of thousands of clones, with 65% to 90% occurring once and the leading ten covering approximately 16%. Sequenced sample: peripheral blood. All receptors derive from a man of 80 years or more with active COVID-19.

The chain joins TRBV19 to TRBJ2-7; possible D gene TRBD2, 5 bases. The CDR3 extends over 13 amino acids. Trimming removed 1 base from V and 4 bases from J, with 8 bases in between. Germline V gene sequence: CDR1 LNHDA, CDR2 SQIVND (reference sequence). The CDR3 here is CASSIGRRYEQYF. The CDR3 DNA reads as TGTGCCAGTAGTATAGGGAGGCGTTACGAGCAGTACTTC.

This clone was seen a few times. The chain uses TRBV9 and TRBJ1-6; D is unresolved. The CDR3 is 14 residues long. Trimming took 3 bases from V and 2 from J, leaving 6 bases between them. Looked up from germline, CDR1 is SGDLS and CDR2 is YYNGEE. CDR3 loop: CASSAGAYNSPLHF. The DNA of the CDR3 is TGTGCCAGCAGCGCGGGTGCCTATAATTCACCCCTCCACTTT.

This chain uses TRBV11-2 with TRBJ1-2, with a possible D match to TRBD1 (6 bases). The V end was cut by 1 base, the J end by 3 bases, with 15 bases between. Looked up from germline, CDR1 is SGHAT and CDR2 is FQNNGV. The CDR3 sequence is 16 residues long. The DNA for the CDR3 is TGTGCCAGCAGCTTAGTAGGGTCAGGGGCATACTATGGCTACACCTTC. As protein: CASSLVGSGAYYGYTF.

The CDR3 reads CASSLLRLAASYNEQFF. CDR3 coding DNA: TGTGCCAGCAGCCTTCTACGACTAGCGGCCTCCTACAATGAGCAGTTCTTC. The chain recombines TRBV5-8 with TRBJ2-1, with 9 bases that match TRBD2. With 4 bases clipped from V and 0 bases from J, the junction kept 8 bases outside the gene matches. CDR3 size: 17 residues. Germline V lookup: CDR1 SGHTS, CDR2 YDEGEE.

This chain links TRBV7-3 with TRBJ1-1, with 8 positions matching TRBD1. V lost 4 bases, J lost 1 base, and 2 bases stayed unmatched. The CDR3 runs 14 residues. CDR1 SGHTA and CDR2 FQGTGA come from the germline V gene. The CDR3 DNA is TGTGCCAGCAGCTATGGACAGGGGAACACTGAAGCTTTCTTT. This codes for CASSYGQGNTEAFF.

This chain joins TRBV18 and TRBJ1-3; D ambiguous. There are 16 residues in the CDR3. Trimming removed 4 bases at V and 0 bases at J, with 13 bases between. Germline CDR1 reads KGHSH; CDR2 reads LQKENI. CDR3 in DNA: TGTGCCAGCTCACAATCGTACTATTCCTCTGGAAACACCATATATTTT. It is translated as CASSQSYYSSGNTIYF.

In DNA, the CDR3 is TGTGCCAGCAGTCCAACCGGGACAGGGTACGGCTACACCTTC. Residues: CASSPTGTGYGYTF. This chain uses TRBV6-5 with TRBJ1-2; 9 bases are a match to TRBD1. The CDR3 spans 14 residues. In germline, CDR1 is MNHEY, CDR2 SVGAGI. The V and J ends lost 5 bases and 8 bases, in that order; junction bases with no gene match: 9.